This section outlines one T cell receptor (beta chain) sequence together with its context. Its specificity is not known. TCRdb passed the reads through MiXCR, listing each CDR3 protein once. The sample has approximately 23,000 distinct CDR3 sequences; over 55% are singletons. The data originate from a study of type 1 regulatory T cells. Study-level information: T-allo10 is a Tr1-enriched, alloantigen-specific CD4 T cell product made in vitro.

Graft donor-derived T-allo10 cells were described as host-alloantigen-specific, anergic, and alloantigen-specifically suppressive. The CDR3 has 16 residues. V lost 7 bases and J lost 4, with 20 bases in between. Sequencing used cultured T cells, either the whole culture or a sorted T cell fraction (not recorded which). Subset here: Tr1-enriched cell product generated in vitro against host alloantigens. The receptor's source is a human donor in good health. The V call is TRBV12-3 or TRBV12-4, the J call TRBJ1-3, with D possibly TRBD1 on 6 matching bases. The chain's CDR3 is CASTLQGSWSGNTIYF. The CDR3 nucleotides are TGTGCCAGCACCTTACAGGGATCCTGGTCGGGAAACACCATATATTTT.